One sample yielded the 22 T cell receptor beta chains listed below, sequenced in a study of blood T cell repertoires in COVID-19. Sequenced by immunoSEQ multiplex PCR; TCRdb stores in-frame clones only, minus some. The repertoire includes some 310,000 clones, about nine tenths of them detected once, and over 8.5% sits in the top ten. Sequencing used PBMCs or T cells enriched from blood (not recorded which). These receptors were obtained from a woman aged 25 to 39 who had recovered from COVID-19.

This clone has only a few counts. The CDR3 nucleotides read TGTGCCAGCAGTGATTCAGCAGGGGATCAGCCCCAGCATTTT. Protein product: CASSDSAGDQPQHF. This chain uses TRBV25-1 with TRBJ1-5, with D possibly being TRBD1 (6 bases). V lost 3 bases to trimming and J lost 5 bases, with 11 bases between them. The CDR3 extends over 14 amino acids. The V gene's germline CDR1 is MGHDK and CDR2 SYGVNS.

The V and J genes are TRBV15 and TRBJ1-4; D unresolved. The V and J ends lost 5 bases and 3 bases respectively, with 13 bases between them. This CDR3 spans 15 amino acids. Per the germline V gene, CDR1 is LNHNV and CDR2 is YYDKDF (reference sequence). Here the CDR3 reads CATSRPGTANEKLFF. CDR3 DNA sequence: TGTGCCACCAGCCGCCCCGGTACAGCTAATGAAAAACTGTTTTTT.

A note on this clone: The junction does not match germline at one end; this may be a read error. The J gene is TRBJ2-2, the V gene TRBV6-5; no definite D call. Looked up from germline, CDR1 is MNHEY and CDR2 is SVGAGI. This CDR3 spans 15 amino acids. The CDR3 coding sequence is TGTGCCAGCAGCAGAGAGACACCGAACGCCGGGGAGCTGTTTTTT. Protein: CASSRETPNAGELFF.

V usage is TRBV5-4 and J usage is TRBJ2-2, with D possibly matching TRBD1 (6 bases). Germline CDR1 reads SGHNT; CDR2 reads YYREEE (reference sequence). The CDR3 covers 16 residues. V was clipped by 6 bases and J by 1 base, with 16 bases between them. The CDR3: CASTLGGTVNTGELFF. Here the CDR3 DNA reads TGTGCCAGCACCCTAGGGGGAACAGTGAACACCGGGGAGCTGTTTTTT.

This sequence joins TRBV27 and TRBJ2-1; possibly TRBD2 for D (5 bases). V lost 3 bases to trimming and J lost 5 bases, with 11 bases between them. The CDR3 runs to 14 residues. The germline V gene has CDR1 MNHEY and CDR2 SMNVEV (reference sequence). The DNA for the CDR3 is TGTGCCAGCAGTTTTATAACTAGTCACAATGAGCAGTTCTTC. This encodes CASSFITSHNEQFF.

The V and J genes are TRBV6-5 and TRBJ1-4, with 7 bases matching TRBD1. The junction had 5 bases not matched to a gene; V was cut back by 7 bases and J by 0 bases. This CDR3 is 15 amino acids long. Germline-derived CDR1 and CDR2 are MNHEY and SVGAGI. CDR3 coding DNA: TGTGCCAGCACGCCTGGGACAGCAACTAATGAAAAACTGTTTTTT. This gives the protein CASTPGTATNEKLFF.

The genes are TRBV18 and TRBJ1-3; unclear D gene. The germline CDR1 and CDR2 sequences are KGHSH and LQKENI. CDR3 length equals 16 residues. The V gene lost 3 bases and the J gene lost 0 bases, with 12 bases spanning the gap. The CDR3 sequence: CASSPAGLLSGNTIYF. The DNA of the CDR3 is TGTGCCAGCTCACCGGCAGGCCTGCTCTCTGGAAACACCATATATTTT.

The chain is built from TRBV5-1 and TRBJ1-2; D may be TRBD1 (6 bases). Germline values: CDR1 SGHRS, CDR2 YFSETQ. This CDR3 comprises 15 residues. V lost 4 bases, J lost 13 bases, and 26 bases lay in between. Here the CDR3 reads CASSPTYLDRGVFTF. In DNA form, the CDR3 reads TGCGCCAGCAGCCCCACTTACCTGGACAGAGGAGTTTTCACCTTC. Together with reference TRBV5-1 and TRBJ1-2, the CDR3 gives the full variable domain: KAGVTQTPRYLIKTRGQQVTLSCSPISGHRSVSWYQQTPGQGLQFLFEYFSETQRNKGNFPGRFSGRQFSNSRSEMNVSTLELGDSALYLCASSPTYLDRGVFTFGSGTRLTVV.

The chain has TRBV5-6 and TRBJ1-5; D possibly corresponds to TRBD1 (5 bases). Germline loops: CDR1 SGHDT, CDR2 YYEEEE. The CDR3 is made up of 17 amino acids. The V gene lost 2 bases and the J gene lost 5 bases, with 20 bases spanning the gap. In DNA, the CDR3 is TGTGCCAGCAGCTTTATTGGGGCTGGCAGGGCCCATCAGCCCCAGCATTTT. It encodes CASSFIGAGRAHQPQHF.

The chain couples TRBV6-2 or TRBV6-3 to TRBJ2-4; the match to TRBD2 covers 11 bases. The germline CDR1 and CDR2 sequences are MNHEY and SVGEGT. CDR3 size: 19 residues. J gave up 1 base and V 5 bases, and 13 bases lay outside the gene matches. The CDR3, as DNA: TGTGCCAGCAGTCGGACTAGCGGGTTTTCAAACGGGGCCAAAAACATTCAGTACTTC. Translating it yields CASSRTSGFSNGAKNIQYF.

The V call is TRBV18, the J call TRBJ1-4; TRBD1 is a possible D gene (5 bases). This CDR3 has 14 amino acids. The germline V and J ends were trimmed by 0 bases and 7 bases, with 9 bases remaining between them. Germline V CDR1 and CDR2: KGHSH, LQKENI. The CDR3 coding sequence is TGTGCCAGCTCACCACCGCAGGGAGGTGAAAAACTGTTTTTT. Protein: CASSPPQGGEKLFF.

This rearrangement joins TRBV5-4 to TRBJ2-1, with 11 bases that match TRBD1. V was pared by 3 bases and J by 2 bases, with 1 base of the junction left unmatched. The germline V gene encodes CDR1 SGHNT and CDR2 YYREEE (reference sequence). There are 15 residues in the CDR3. The CDR3 protein is CASSSGQGAYNEQFF. The CDR3 DNA sequence: TGTGCCAGCAGCTCGGGACAGGGGGCCTACAATGAGCAGTTCTTC.

The chain recombines TRBV6-6 with TRBJ2-5; D gene unclear. Germline values: CDR1 MNHNY, CDR2 SVGAGI (reference sequence). With 4 bases removed from V and 5 bases from J, the gap between germline ends came to 5 bases. The CDR3 has 11 residues. CDR3 sequence reads: CASSSVETQYF. In DNA, the CDR3 is TGTGCCAGCAGTTCCGTGGAGACCCAGTACTTC.

In DNA form, the CDR3 reads TGCGCCAGCAGCTTGGGGCCCGACAGGGGAAACACCATATATTTT. Residues: CASSLGPDRGNTIYF. The chain is built from TRBV5-1 and TRBJ1-3; maybe TRBD1 (6 bases). The germline V gene has CDR1 SGHRS and CDR2 YFSETQ. The V gene lost 0 bases and the J gene lost 4 bases, with 11 bases spanning the gap. CDR3 length: 15 amino acids.

This chain uses TRBV18 with TRBJ2-6; weak D call: TRBD2 (7 bases). With 0 bases removed from V and 2 bases from J, the gap between germline ends came to 8 bases. Germline CDR1 and CDR2: KGHSH and LQKENI. The CDR3 is 16 residues long. CDR3 coding DNA: TGTGCCAGCTCACCACCGGGGGGGCCTGGGGCCAACGTCCTGACTTTC. Its translation: CASSPPGGPGANVLTF.

V usage is TRBV7-9 and J usage is TRBJ1-2, with 7 bases that match TRBD1. Germline CDR1 is SEHNR and CDR2 is FQNEAQ (reference sequence). CDR3 length: 14 residues. V lost 5 bases, J lost 3 bases, and 6 bases stayed unmatched. The CDR3 sequence: CASSLGQAHYGYTF. CDR3 in DNA: TGTGCCAGCAGCCTCGGACAGGCTCACTATGGCTACACCTTC.

The rearrangement links TRBV7-9 to TRBJ1-1; 7 nucleotides line up with TRBD1. CDR1 is SEHNR, CDR2 FQNEAQ, per germline (reference sequence). The CDR3 length is 15 residues. The ends lost 2 bases at V and 3 bases at J; junction bases unmatched: 6. The CDR3 region is CASSLTTRGDTEAFF. The CDR3 bases are TGTGCCAGCAGCTTAACCACCAGGGGGGACACTGAAGCTTTCTTT.

The rearrangement links TRBV19 to TRBJ2-7, with D possibly matching TRBD1 (6 bases). CDR3 size: 15 residues. CDR1 LNHDA and CDR2 SQIVND come from the germline V gene (reference sequence). The V and J ends lost 7 bases and 4 bases respectively, with 20 bases between them. DNA for the CDR3: TGTGCCAGTACGATACGTTACGGACAGTCTTACGAGCAGTACTTC. Translation gives CASTIRYGQSYEQYF.

The rearrangement joins TRBV11-3 to TRBJ2-1; 9 bases map to TRBD2. Germline V gene data show CDR1 as SGHNT and CDR2 as YENEEA. Losses at the gene ends were 5 bases for V and 1 base for J; bases not matched to a gene: 6. The CDR3 length is 16 residues. The CDR3 loop is CASSLRAGGSYNEQFF. The CDR3 coding sequence is TGTGCCAGCAGCCTACGAGCGGGAGGATCCTACAATGAGCAGTTCTTC.

The chain uses TRBV28 and TRBJ1-1, with 8 bases identical to TRBD1. Germline V gene lookup returns CDR1 MDHEN and CDR2 SYDVKM. This CDR3 is 15 amino acids long. The V segment lost 3 bases and the J segment 1 base; nucleotides outside the gene matches: 4. The CDR3, as DNA: TGTGCCAGCAGTTTCGTTGGGACAGGGAACACTGAAGCTTTCTTT. Protein product: CASSFVGTGNTEAFF.

This chain connects TRBV10-3 to TRBJ1-3; D not certain. Germline values: CDR1 ENHRY, CDR2 SYGVKD. Between the trimmed V and J ends, which lost 4 bases and 4 bases, there was a span of 8 bases. The CDR3 spans 13 residues. This chain's CDR3 is CAISGSEGNTIYF. CDR3 nucleotides: TGTGCCATCAGTGGGTCCGAGGGAAACACCATATATTTT.

This clone was counted only a few times. The chain carries TRBV28 and TRBJ1-2, with a tentative D call TRBD1 (5 bases). The germline V gene has CDR1 MDHEN and CDR2 SYDVKM. The CDR3 is made up of 16 amino acids. Trimming cost V 2 bases and J 5 bases, with 18 bases left between them. CDR3 nucleotides: TGTGCCAGCAGTTTAGTTGTGTCGGGACTAGGGTATGGCTACACCTTC. As protein: CASSLVVSGLGYGYTF.